These 27 T cell receptor beta chains share one sample of origin, sequenced in a study of blood T cells in healthy people across ages. The use of a sample-barcoded 5' primer and a J-beta primer mix characterized a second PCR of about 7 to 12 cycles. One entry per CDR3 protein results from TCRdb running MiXCR on the 5' RACE reads. The table shows approximately 820,000 distinct CDR3 sequences, with approximately 48% occurring only once. The specimen sequenced was blood. These receptors were taken from a man in his fifties or sixties in good health.

V is TRBV10-3 and J is TRBJ2-1; the match to TRBD1 covers 10 bases. Germline V gene data show CDR1 as ENHRY and CDR2 as SYGVKD. J lost 6 bases, V lost 3 bases, and 11 bases had no gene match. The CDR3 is made up of 17 amino acids. This CDR3 is CAISEGQGEELTNEQFF. The CDR3 DNA reads TGTGCCATCAGTGAAGGACAGGGGGAAGAGTTGACCAATGAGCAGTTCTTC.

This clonotype was found a few times. The rearrangement links TRBV3-1 to TRBJ2-7, with 9 bases aligning to TRBD2. The germline V gene has CDR1 LGHDT and CDR2 YNNKEL (reference sequence). V lost 4 bases to trimming and J lost 4 bases; unmatched junction nucleotides: 8. The CDR3 contains 15 residues. CDR3: CASSLYGTSSYEQYF. The CDR3 DNA reads TGTGCCAGCAGCCTATACGGGACTAGCTCATACGAGCAGTACTTC.

The rearrangement links TRBV5-1 to TRBJ1-1, with D uncertain. Trimming cost V 4 bases and J 4 bases, with 14 bases left between them. Germline CDR1 and CDR2: SGHRS and YFSETQ. This CDR3 has 14 amino acids. CDR3 amino acids: CASSPGVLLTEAFF. CDR3 DNA sequence: TGCGCCAGCAGCCCTGGGGTCCTACTCACTGAAGCTTTCTTT.

This chain links TRBV11-3 with TRBJ1-2, with no clear D. This CDR3 is 12 amino acids long. V was cut by 5 bases and J by 5 bases, with 9 bases left in between. In germline, CDR1 is SGHNT, CDR2 YENEEA. CDR3 nucleotide sequence: TGTGCCAGCAGCAAAGGGAATTATGGCTACACCTTC. Its translation is CASSKGNYGYTF.

This clonotype was recorded a few times. The CDR3, as DNA: TGTGCCAGCAGCGCAAACAGTCTCTATGGCTACACCTTC. Protein: CASSANSLYGYTF. This chain uses TRBV13 with TRBJ1-2; D is undetermined. CDR3 size: 13 residues. CDR1 and CDR2 from the germline V gene are PRHDT and FYEKMQ (reference sequence). Trimming removed 5 bases at V and 4 bases at J, with 11 bases between.

CDR3 in DNA: TGTGCCAGCAGGAGCGACAGGACCACCTACGAGCAGTACTTC. Protein: CASRSDRTTYEQYF. The V gene is TRBV6-2 or TRBV6-3, the J gene TRBJ2-7; TRBD1 might be the D (6 bases). The germline V gene encodes CDR1 MNHEY and CDR2 SVGEGT. The V end lost 6 bases, the J end lost 2 bases, and 14 bases lay between the germline ends. CDR3 size: 14 residues.

This clonotype turned up a few times. The V gene is TRBV20-1, the J gene TRBJ1-4; no clear D. The CDR3 is made up of 14 amino acids. Germline lookup yields CDR1 DFQATT and CDR2 SNEGSKA (reference sequence). Trimming stripped 0 bases from V and 7 bases from J, with 12 bases between. CDR3 sequence reads: CSAREQPSTEKLFF. The CDR3 nucleotides read TGCAGTGCTAGAGAACAACCGAGTACTGAAAAACTGTTTTTT.

This clonotype has just a few counts. The chain uses TRBV4-3 and TRBJ2-1; D is unresolved. Germline V CDR1 and CDR2: LGHNA, YSLEER. Trimming removed 2 bases at V and 2 bases at J, with 4 bases between. The CDR3 has 13 amino acids. DNA for the CDR3: TGCGCCAGCAGCCAACCCCCCTACAATGAGCAGTTCTTC. Amino acids: CASSQPPYNEQFF.

This clonotype was seen more than once but under ten times. The chain combines TRBV5-5 with TRBJ1-1; TRBD1 is a possible D gene (6 bases). Germline assignment: CDR1 SGHKS and CDR2 YYEKEE (reference sequence). This CDR3 comprises 15 residues. V lost 1 base to trimming and J lost 7 bases, with 17 bases between them. The DNA for the CDR3 is TGTGCCAGCAGCTTGACAGCCACGGACAGTTTTGAAGCTTTCTTT. It yields the protein CASSLTATDSFEAFF.

This sequence joins TRBV24-1 and TRBJ2-4, with unresolved D. The ends were cut back, 3 bases at V and 1 base at J, with 6 bases in the middle. This CDR3 contains 14 residues. Germline V gene sequence: CDR1 KGHDR, CDR2 SFDVKD. CDR3 DNA: TGTGCCACCAGTGATGGGGTCGCCAAAAACATTCAGTACTTC. This encodes CATSDGVAKNIQYF.

The rearrangement uses TRBV6-5 and TRBJ2-5, with a weak D call TRBD2 (6 bases). The CDR3 is made up of 15 amino acids. CDR1 MNHEY and CDR2 SVGAGI come from the germline V gene. Trimming removed 5 bases at V and 0 bases at J, with 13 bases between. CDR3 in DNA: TGTGCCAGCAGTCCACCGGGACTCCACCAAGAGACCCAGTACTTC. Protein sequence: CASSPPGLHQETQYF.

This clonotype was counted ten times or more. This chain connects TRBV28 to TRBJ2-7; 7 nucleotides agree with TRBD1. CDR1 and CDR2 (germline): MDHEN, SYDVKM. This CDR3 spans 16 amino acids. The J segment lost 1 base and the V segment lost 6 bases, leaving 12 bases of the junction unmatched. CDR3 sequence (DNA): TGTGCCAGCAGCCCAATGGGCAGGGGGACGTCCTACGAGCAGTACTTC. Residues: CASSPMGRGTSYEQYF.

The chain couples TRBV5-1 to TRBJ2-7; the match to TRBD2 covers 8 bases. The end of the DNA aligns better with TRBJ2-5, so the J call may be wrong. Germline values: CDR1 SGHRS, CDR2 YFSETQ. This CDR3 region has 17 residues. The CDR3 here is CASSPLGGERGPETQYF. CDR3 DNA sequence: TGCGCCAGCAGCCCCCTCGGGGGGGAGCGGGGACCAGAGACCCAGTACTTC.

This clonotype showed up just a few times. The chain has TRBV29-1 and TRBJ1-1; maybe TRBD1 (6 bases). V was clipped by 5 bases and J by 2 bases, with 12 bases between them. This CDR3 contains 13 residues. Germline values: CDR1 SQVTM, CDR2 ANQGSEA. CDR3 loop: CSVMGGLNTEAFF. Here the CDR3 DNA reads TGCAGCGTTATGGGGGGCCTTAACACTGAAGCTTTCTTT.

The chain carries TRBV12-5 and TRBJ2-5, with TRBD1 matching 9 bases. Germline CDR1 LGHNT, CDR2 FRNRAP. Unmatched junction bases numbered 8, after V lost 5 bases and J lost 4 bases. The CDR3 loop spans 15 amino acids. The CDR3 DNA follows: TGTGCTAGTGGTCCCGGGACAGGGATTAGAGAGACCCAGTACTTC. Protein: CASGPGTGIRETQYF.

This clonotype showed up just a few times. This chain links TRBV9 with TRBJ2-1, with 12 bases that match TRBD2. Losses at the gene ends were 2 bases for V and 7 bases for J; bases not matched to a gene: 10. Germline V lookup: CDR1 SGDLS, CDR2 YYNGEE. The CDR3 spans 17 residues. CDR3 DNA sequence: TGTGCCAGCAGCGTGATGCCTAGCGGGGGGGCTGAGAATGAGCAGTTCTTC. It yields the protein CASSVMPSGGAENEQFF.

This clonotype was seen a few times. The genes are TRBV4-3 and TRBJ1-2; 10 nucleotides agree with TRBD1. The CDR3 spans 14 residues. CDR1 and CDR2 (germline): LGHNA, YSLEER. V lost 1 base and J lost 8; bases outside the gene matches: 4. The DNA of the CDR3 is TGCGCCAGCAGCCAAGCCGGGACAGGGGTCGGCTACACCTTC. This gives the protein CASSQAGTGVGYTF.

The chain has TRBV7-2 and TRBJ2-7; D is perhaps TRBD1 (7 bases). The CDR3 totals 15 residues. Germline CDR1 reads SGHTA; CDR2 reads FQGNSA. V lost 5 bases to trimming and J lost 10 bases, with 24 bases between them. The CDR3 sequence is CASSPSTGKGGEQYF. CDR3 DNA sequence: TGTGCCAGCAGCCCCTCGACAGGGAAAGGCGGGGAACAGTACTTC. Supplemented by reference TRBV7-2 and TRBJ2-7, the full variable domain reads GAGVSQSPSNKVTEKGKDVELRCDPISGHTALYWYRQSLGQGLEFLIYFQGNSAPDKSGLPSDRFSAERTGGSVSTLTIQRTQQEDSAVYLCASSPSTGKGGEQYFGPGTRLTVT.

The sample holds many counts of this clonotype. The chain is built from TRBV29-1 and TRBJ2-1, with TRBD2 matching 12 bases. This CDR3 has 14 amino acids. V was pared by 1 base and J by 7 bases, with 2 bases of the junction left unmatched. Per the germline V gene, CDR1 is SQVTM and CDR2 is ANQGSEA. CDR3 nucleotides: TGCAGCGTTGAAGGGACTAGCGGGGTTAATGAGCAGTTCTTC. Its translation: CSVEGTSGVNEQFF.

This clonotype appeared once. This chain connects TRBV7-2 to TRBJ1-2; tentatively, D is TRBD1 (5 bases). Germline assignment: CDR1 SGHTA and CDR2 FQGNSA. Trimming left V 5 bases short and J 8 bases short, with 18 bases between. The CDR3 loop spans 14 amino acids. CDR3 sequence (DNA): TGTGCCAGCAGCGTAGGAGGTGGGGCGCGGGGCTACACCTTC. Protein sequence: CASSVGGGARGYTF.

This CDR3 reads CASSPVAGYQETQYF. CDR3 coding DNA: TGTGCCAGCAGCCCCGTGGCAGGGTACCAAGAGACCCAGTACTTC. The J gene is TRBJ2-5, the V gene TRBV7-3; maybe TRBD1 (5 bases). CDR1 is SGHTA and CDR2 is FQGTGA in the germline V gene. V lost 5 bases and J lost 0, with 13 bases in between. CDR3 length: 15 amino acids.

CDR3 loop: CATSDGGVALSDTQYF. The CDR3 nucleotides read TGTGCCACCAGTGATGGTGGGGTAGCACTTTCAGATACGCAGTATTTT. The rearrangement uses TRBV24-1 and TRBJ2-3; D remains ambiguous. V was cut by 3 bases and J by 4 bases, with 16 bases left in between. Germline CDR1 KGHDR, CDR2 SFDVKD. There are 16 residues in the CDR3.

Only a few counts were recorded for this clonotype. This sequence joins TRBV2 and TRBJ2-3, with TRBD1 as a possible D gene (6 bases). The ends were cut back, 7 bases at V and 5 bases at J, with 7 bases in the middle. Germline V CDR1 and CDR2: SNHLY, FYNNEI. CDR3 length: 11 residues. The CDR3 spells CASIQGDTQYF. The DNA of the CDR3 is TGTGCCAGCATACAGGGAGATACGCAGTATTTT.

The rearrangement links TRBV4-3 to TRBJ1-1; TRBD1 matches at 8 bases. CDR1 and CDR2 (germline): LGHNA, YSLEER. The V and J ends lost 3 bases and 8 bases, in that order; junction bases with no gene match: 11. The CDR3 spans 15 residues. CDR3 amino acids: CASSHTDRDDREAFF. The CDR3, as DNA: TGCGCCAGCAGCCACACGGACAGGGACGACAGGGAAGCTTTCTTT.

This clonotype has only a few counts. The chain couples TRBV12-5 to TRBJ2-5; D might be TRBD1 (6 bases). V dropped 1 base and J dropped 4 bases, with 16 bases sitting between them. The germline V gene encodes CDR1 LGHNT and CDR2 FRNRAP. The CDR3 totals 16 residues. The CDR3 DNA reads as TGTGCTAGTGGTTTGGGGTCAGGGGCCGGCGGAGAGACCCAGTACTTC. Its protein product is CASGLGSGAGGETQYF.

The chain recombines TRBV4-1 with TRBJ2-7; TRBD2 aligns across 10 bases. V lost 3 bases, J lost 3 bases, and 8 bases stayed unmatched. Germline CDR1 reads MGHRA; CDR2 reads YSYEKL. This CDR3 has 16 residues. CDR3 coding DNA: TGCGCCAGCAGCCAGGTCGGGGAGCGGGGGGGCTACGAGCAGTACTTC. Translation gives CASSQVGERGGYEQYF.

This chain joins TRBV6-2 or TRBV6-3 and TRBJ2-3, with a weak D call TRBD2 (5 bases). Germline assignment: CDR1 MNHEY and CDR2 SVGEGT. Trimming stripped 5 bases from V and 6 bases from J, with 15 bases between. The CDR3 sequence is 14 residues long. The CDR3 nucleotides read TGTGCCAGCAGTCGAGGGCAAACAGCTGATACGCAGTATTTT. This gives the protein CASSRGQTADTQYF.